One TCR beta chain is described in this entry. Negative isolation yielded CD8+ and CD4+ T cells; FACS enriched TEMRA cells. The record originates from a study of CD8 T cells in Susac syndrome. Roughly 0.45 to 1 ug RNA was reverse transcribed with random hexamers. By means of immunoSEQ multiplex PCR, TCR beta CDR3 spanning 54 Vbeta and 13 Jbeta underwent amplification. TCRdb itself ran the immunoSEQ multiplex PCR reads through MiXCR, one entry per CDR3 protein. Altogether 250,000 to 300,000 distinct CDR3 sequences are present, around nine tenths being singletons, with the ten largest covering around 0.18%. In germline, CDR1 is SGHVS, CDR2 FQNEAQ. Germline trimming cut 10 bases from V and 5 bases from J; bases unmatched to any gene: 9. The CDR3 runs to 15 residues.

The receptor was isolated from a human donor with multiple sclerosis. Sequencing input: CD8+ T cells from PBMCs. The chain employs TRBV7-8 and TRBJ2-5; 14 nucleotides align to TRBD2. The CDR3 region is CATLAGTSGSETQYF. The CDR3 nucleotides are TGTGCCACCCTTGCTGGGACTAGCGGGAGTGAGACCCAGTACTTC.